This T cell receptor beta chain was documented in a study of T cells in Graves' hyperthyroidism and ophthalmopathy. This clonotype showed up many times. Amplified regions were TCR beta CDR3 sequences from RNA transcripts. With the HTBI primer set, the TCR CDR3 went through a first round of RT-PCR. TCRdb fed the multiplex PCR reads into MiXCR, producing one record per CDR3 protein. The data show about 840,000 distinct CDR3 sequences, with 35% to 40% seen just once and 7.5% to 9.5% held by the top ten. Germline V gene data show CDR1 as SGHDN and CDR2 as FVKESK. The CDR3 loop spans 13 amino acids. V was trimmed by 2 bases and J by 8 bases, leaving 10 bases between them.

This receptor was obtained from a man aged 18 to 29 with Graves' hyperthyroidism. The J gene is TRBJ1-3, the V gene TRBV14; possibly TRBD1 for D (6 bases). The sequenced material came from blood. CDR3 nucleotides: TGTGCCAGCAGCCAATCAGAGGGGGACACCATATATTTT. Its protein is CASSQSEGDTIYF.